Reported below is one T cell receptor (beta chain). It has no known antigen specificity. Per-base quality was not reported, and no clone a single base away is much larger than it. The CDR3 holds 15 amino acids from the cysteine to the phenylalanine. Only the CDR3 DNA stays, 45 bases, in frame from base 1. V is shortened by 5 bases, J by 8 bases, and the region joining them spans 17 bases. Via the germline V gene, CDR1 is KGHDR and CDR2 SFDVKD. The immunoSEQ Assay, a bias-controlled multiplex PCR, was used to amplify TCRbeta CDR3 regions from genomic DNA. On the study's bioinformatics: The number of nucleated cells in each sample was estimated from the amplification of reference gene primers within the assay. To quantify the absolute abundance of each unique TCRbeta CDR3 rearrangement, sequence reads were collapsed and filtered. For each sample, productive Simpson clonality was calculated as the square root of Simpson's diversity index over productive rearrangements. TCRdb provides this immuneACCESS table in a form limited to in-frame rearrangements. Some clones are lacking; in checked studies, under half of them reflect an unresolved V gene, and why the rest are absent is not known. V and J calls and clone size come straight from that table; D and trimming were deduced from the DNA. A total of about 310,000 clones appear in this sample, under 90% of them only once. The ten largest clones add up to 5.2% of the sample.

The data belong to a study of blood T cell repertoires in COVID-19 (dated by TCRdb to the early 2020s). Regarding the complete study: Samples from collaborators originated in the United States, Italy and Spain and spanned both the acute and convalescent phases of COVID-19. The prospective study material was composed of cDNA or gDNA derived from T cells, B-cell-depleted T cells, or PBMCs. Deeply sampled blood TCRbeta repertoires from subjects exposed to, actively infected with, or recovered from COVID-19 were included in the dataset. A freely available public database, intended as a resource for researchers studying the immune response to SARS-CoV-2, is where the repertoires were released. The samples were drawn from the first 160 participants of the ongoing ImmuneRACE study and from 950 to 1,500 subjects provided by 6 global collaborators. Nearly every sample came with metadata listing a de-identified subject ID, COVID-19 status, age in years and sex. Where HLA class I and class II types were available, the types were taken from metadata supplied by the sample provider, not from assay-based typing. Findings and caveats that apply to the study as a whole: The quantity of clinical and demographic metadata differed by source and by participant and was supplied without curation.

In the prospective study, participants were 18 to 89 years old, resided in about two dozen geographic areas of the United States, and were enrolled through a virtual design. To assign participants to cohorts, the prospective study relied on clinical history that participants themselves reported in a screening survey and a study questionnaire. Recovered participants in ImmuneRACE Cohort 3 were defined as having two consecutive negative NP/OP PCR tests, clearance from a healthcare professional, or resolution of symptoms. Each participant in the prospective study had whole blood, serum and a nasopharyngeal or oropharyngeal swab collected by mobile phlebotomists. Over an approximately 2-month period, participants in the prospective study had the option of providing additional blood draws and questionnaires. Prospective study blood samples were shipped either frozen or at room temperature before DNA extraction.

Sequenced input: PBMCs or T cells enriched from blood (not recorded which). In this chain, TRBV24-1 is recombined with TRBJ1-4; TRBD1 is perhaps the D gene, given 5 matching bases. This receptor was identified in a man in his 60s who had recovered from COVID-19. The CDR3 is CATSGAGRGPEKLFF. The sequenced DNA: TGTGCCACCAGTGGCGCAGGGCGGGGTCCCGAAAAACTGTTTTTT.